These 5 T cell receptor beta chains originate from one sample sequenced in a study of blood T cell repertoires in COVID-19 (dated by TCRdb to 2018 to 2021). Receptors were amplified or captured by the immunoSEQ multiplex PCR assay. TCRdb carries this immuneACCESS record with in-frame sequences only. Its versions omit some clonotypes, under half of them owing to an unresolved V gene in the studies checked, with the rest unexplained. Recorded for this sample are 200,000 to 250,000 clones; about 85% of them occurred a single time. 10% to 14% of the sample is in the top ten clones. Material: PBMCs or T cells enriched from blood (not recorded which). The receptor set was obtained from a man aged 25 to 45 who had recovered from COVID-19.

The chain couples TRBV2 to TRBJ2-7; tentatively, D is TRBD2 (6 bases). V lost 3 bases to trimming and J lost 4 bases, with 7 bases between them. This CDR3 has 12 residues. Germline-derived CDR1 and CDR2 are SNHLY and FYNNEI. The CDR3 region has the DNA TGTGCCAGCAGTGACCGGGGGTACGAGCAGTACTTC. Amino acids: CASSDRGYEQYF.

With regard to this clone: Other nucleotide sequences in the sample specify the same CDR3. The CDR3 DNA is TGTGCCAGCAGCCCCTTTAGCGGGAGTGGAACAGATACGCAGTATTTT. The encoded protein is CASSPFSGSGTDTQYF. The chain is built from TRBV3-1 (or the pseudogene TRBV3-2) and TRBJ2-3; TRBD2 agrees at 9 bases. Germline trimming cut 4 bases from V and 3 bases from J; bases unmatched to any gene: 8. The CDR3 consists of 16 residues. CDR1 is LGHDT and CDR2 is YNNKEL in the germline V gene (reference sequence).

V is TRBV14 and J is TRBJ2-1, with 14 bases matching TRBD2. CDR1 and CDR2 from the germline V gene are SGHDN and FVKESK. Trimming removed 8 bases from V and 9 bases from J; junction bases left unmatched: 3. This CDR3 is 13 amino acids long. CDR3 sequence: CASGLAGGGEQFF. The CDR3 coding sequence is TGTGCCAGCGGACTAGCGGGGGGTGGTGAGCAGTTCTTC.

The chain couples TRBV10-2 to TRBJ2-5; TRBD2 aligns across 9 bases. With V trimmed by 7 bases and J by 4 bases, 13 bases remained unmatched. Germline assignment: CDR1 WSHSY and CDR2 SAAADI. The CDR3 contains 16 residues. CDR3: CASISVWRGGRETQYF. CDR3 nucleotides: TGCGCCAGCATTAGTGTTTGGCGGGGGGGCCGAGAGACCCAGTACTTC.

The chain couples TRBV13 to TRBJ1-1; perhaps TRBD1 as D (5 bases). This CDR3 region has 13 residues. V lost 7 bases to trimming and J lost 3 bases, with 12 bases between them. Germline loops: CDR1 PRHDT, CDR2 FYEKMQ (reference sequence). The chain's CDR3 is CASIGQGDTEAFF. Here the CDR3 DNA reads TGTGCCAGCATCGGACAAGGGGACACTGAAGCTTTCTTT.